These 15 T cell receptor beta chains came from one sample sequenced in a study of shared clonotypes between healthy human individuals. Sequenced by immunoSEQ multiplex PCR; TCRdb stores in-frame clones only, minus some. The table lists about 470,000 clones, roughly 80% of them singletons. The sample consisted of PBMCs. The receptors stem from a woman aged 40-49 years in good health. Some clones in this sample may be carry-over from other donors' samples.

The CDR3 protein is CASSGTGEYYEQYF. The CDR3, as DNA: TGTGCCAGCTCGGGGACAGGGGAATACTACGAGCAGTACTTC. This chain uses TRBV18 with TRBJ2-7; 10 bases are a match to TRBD1. The CDR3 extends over 14 amino acids. V shed 6 bases, J shed 3 bases, and the junction held 5 bases outside the gene matches. CDR1 is KGHSH, CDR2 LQKENI, per germline.

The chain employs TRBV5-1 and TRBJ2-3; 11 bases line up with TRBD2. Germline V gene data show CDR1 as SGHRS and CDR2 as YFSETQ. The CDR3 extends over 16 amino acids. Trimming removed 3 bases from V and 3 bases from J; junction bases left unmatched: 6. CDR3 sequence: CASSSSGRKGTDTQYF. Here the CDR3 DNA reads TGCGCCAGCAGCTCTAGCGGGAGGAAGGGAACAGATACGCAGTATTTT.

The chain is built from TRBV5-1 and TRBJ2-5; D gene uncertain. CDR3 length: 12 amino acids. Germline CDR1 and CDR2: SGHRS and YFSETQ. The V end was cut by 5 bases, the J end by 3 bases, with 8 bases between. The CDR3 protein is CASSFLEETQYF. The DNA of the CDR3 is TGCGCCAGCAGTTTCCTCGAAGAGACCCAGTACTTC.

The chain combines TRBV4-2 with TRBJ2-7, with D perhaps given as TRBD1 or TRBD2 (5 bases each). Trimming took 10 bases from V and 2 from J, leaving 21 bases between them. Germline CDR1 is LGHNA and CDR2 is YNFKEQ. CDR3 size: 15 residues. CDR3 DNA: TGTGCCACAGCATACGAAACTAGGGACGCCTACGAGCAGTACTTC. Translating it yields CATAYETRDAYEQYF.

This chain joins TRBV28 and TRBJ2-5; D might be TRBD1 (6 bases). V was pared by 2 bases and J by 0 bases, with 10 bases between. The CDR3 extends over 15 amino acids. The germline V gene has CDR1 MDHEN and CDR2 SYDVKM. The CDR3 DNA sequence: TGTGCCAGCAGTTTAGGGGACAAGTACCAAGAGACCCAGTACTTC. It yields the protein CASSLGDKYQETQYF.

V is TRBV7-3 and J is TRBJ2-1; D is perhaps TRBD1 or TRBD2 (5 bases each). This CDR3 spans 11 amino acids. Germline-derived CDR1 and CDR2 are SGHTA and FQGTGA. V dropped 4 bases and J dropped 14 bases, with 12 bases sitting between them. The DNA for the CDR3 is TGTGCCAGCAGCTCCGGGACGCTGAAGTTCTTC. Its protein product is CASSSGTLKFF.

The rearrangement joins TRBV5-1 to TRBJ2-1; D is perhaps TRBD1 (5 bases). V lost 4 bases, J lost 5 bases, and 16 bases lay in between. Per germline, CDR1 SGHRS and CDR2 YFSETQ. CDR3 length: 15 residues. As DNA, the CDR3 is TGCGCCAGCAGCAAGGGCCCAGAAGGGGACAATGAGCAGTTCTTC. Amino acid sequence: CASSKGPEGDNEQFF.

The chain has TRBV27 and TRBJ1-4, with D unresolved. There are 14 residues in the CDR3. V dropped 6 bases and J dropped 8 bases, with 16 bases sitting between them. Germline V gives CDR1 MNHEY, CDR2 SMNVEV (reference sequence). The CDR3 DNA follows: TGTGCCAGCAGCCCGGCGAGGTCTTGGGAAAAACTGTTTTTT. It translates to CASSPARSWEKLFF.

Here the CDR3 DNA reads TGTGCCAGCAGCACGCAGGGTAACTATGGCTACACCTTC. As protein: CASSTQGNYGYTF. This chain joins TRBV11-1 and TRBJ1-2; a weak D match, TRBD1 (5 bases). The CDR3 runs to 13 residues. The V end was cut by 5 bases, the J end by 1 base, with 8 bases between. In germline, CDR1 is SGHAT, CDR2 FQDESV (reference sequence).

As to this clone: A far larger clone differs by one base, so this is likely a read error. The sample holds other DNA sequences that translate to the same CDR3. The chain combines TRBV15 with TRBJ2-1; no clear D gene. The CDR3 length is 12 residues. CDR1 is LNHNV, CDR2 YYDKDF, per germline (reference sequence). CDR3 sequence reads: CATSRDEDEQFF. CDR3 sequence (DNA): TGTGCCACCAGCAGAGATGAGGATGAACAGTTCTTC.

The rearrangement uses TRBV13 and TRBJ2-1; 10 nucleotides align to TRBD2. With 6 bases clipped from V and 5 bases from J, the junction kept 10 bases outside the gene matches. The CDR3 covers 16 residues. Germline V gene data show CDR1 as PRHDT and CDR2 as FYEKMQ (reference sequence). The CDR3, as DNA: TGTGCCAGCAGTTGGACTAGCGGACGCACTAACAATGAGCAGTTCTTC. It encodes CASSWTSGRTNNEQFF. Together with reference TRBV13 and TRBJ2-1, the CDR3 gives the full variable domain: AAGVIQSPRHLIKEKRETATLKCYPIPRHDTVYWYQQGPGQDPQFLISFYEKMQSDKGSIPDRFSAQQFSDYHSELNMSSLELGDSALYFCASSWTSGRTNNEQFFGPGTRLTVL.

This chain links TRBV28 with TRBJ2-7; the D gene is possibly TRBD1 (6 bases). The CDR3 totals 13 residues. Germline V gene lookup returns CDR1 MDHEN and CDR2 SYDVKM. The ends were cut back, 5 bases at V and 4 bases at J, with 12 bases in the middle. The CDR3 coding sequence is TGTGCCAGCAGTAGGACAGCAACATACGAGCAGTACTTC. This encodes CASSRTATYEQYF.

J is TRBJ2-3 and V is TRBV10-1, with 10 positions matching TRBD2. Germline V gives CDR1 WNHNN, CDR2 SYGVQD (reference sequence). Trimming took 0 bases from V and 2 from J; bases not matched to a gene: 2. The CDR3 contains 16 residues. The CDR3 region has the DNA TGCGCCAGCAGTGAGTCTAGCGGGAGGAACACAGATACGCAGTATTTT. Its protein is CASSESSGRNTDTQYF.

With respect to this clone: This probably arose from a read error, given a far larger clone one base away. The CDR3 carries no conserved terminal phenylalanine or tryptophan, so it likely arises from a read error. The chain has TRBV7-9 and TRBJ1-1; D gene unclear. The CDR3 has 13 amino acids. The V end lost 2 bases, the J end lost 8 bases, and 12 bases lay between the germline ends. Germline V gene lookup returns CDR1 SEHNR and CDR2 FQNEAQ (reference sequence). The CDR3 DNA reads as TGTGCCAGCAGCTTACTGGTAAACCGGGAAGCTTTCCTT. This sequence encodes CASSLLVNREAFL.

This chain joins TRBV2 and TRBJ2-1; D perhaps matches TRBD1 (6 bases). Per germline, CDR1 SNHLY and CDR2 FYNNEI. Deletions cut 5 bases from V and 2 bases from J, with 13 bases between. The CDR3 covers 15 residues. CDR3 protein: CASSLQGRTYNEQFF. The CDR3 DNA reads TGTGCCAGCAGTCTACAGGGTCGTACCTACAATGAGCAGTTCTTC.